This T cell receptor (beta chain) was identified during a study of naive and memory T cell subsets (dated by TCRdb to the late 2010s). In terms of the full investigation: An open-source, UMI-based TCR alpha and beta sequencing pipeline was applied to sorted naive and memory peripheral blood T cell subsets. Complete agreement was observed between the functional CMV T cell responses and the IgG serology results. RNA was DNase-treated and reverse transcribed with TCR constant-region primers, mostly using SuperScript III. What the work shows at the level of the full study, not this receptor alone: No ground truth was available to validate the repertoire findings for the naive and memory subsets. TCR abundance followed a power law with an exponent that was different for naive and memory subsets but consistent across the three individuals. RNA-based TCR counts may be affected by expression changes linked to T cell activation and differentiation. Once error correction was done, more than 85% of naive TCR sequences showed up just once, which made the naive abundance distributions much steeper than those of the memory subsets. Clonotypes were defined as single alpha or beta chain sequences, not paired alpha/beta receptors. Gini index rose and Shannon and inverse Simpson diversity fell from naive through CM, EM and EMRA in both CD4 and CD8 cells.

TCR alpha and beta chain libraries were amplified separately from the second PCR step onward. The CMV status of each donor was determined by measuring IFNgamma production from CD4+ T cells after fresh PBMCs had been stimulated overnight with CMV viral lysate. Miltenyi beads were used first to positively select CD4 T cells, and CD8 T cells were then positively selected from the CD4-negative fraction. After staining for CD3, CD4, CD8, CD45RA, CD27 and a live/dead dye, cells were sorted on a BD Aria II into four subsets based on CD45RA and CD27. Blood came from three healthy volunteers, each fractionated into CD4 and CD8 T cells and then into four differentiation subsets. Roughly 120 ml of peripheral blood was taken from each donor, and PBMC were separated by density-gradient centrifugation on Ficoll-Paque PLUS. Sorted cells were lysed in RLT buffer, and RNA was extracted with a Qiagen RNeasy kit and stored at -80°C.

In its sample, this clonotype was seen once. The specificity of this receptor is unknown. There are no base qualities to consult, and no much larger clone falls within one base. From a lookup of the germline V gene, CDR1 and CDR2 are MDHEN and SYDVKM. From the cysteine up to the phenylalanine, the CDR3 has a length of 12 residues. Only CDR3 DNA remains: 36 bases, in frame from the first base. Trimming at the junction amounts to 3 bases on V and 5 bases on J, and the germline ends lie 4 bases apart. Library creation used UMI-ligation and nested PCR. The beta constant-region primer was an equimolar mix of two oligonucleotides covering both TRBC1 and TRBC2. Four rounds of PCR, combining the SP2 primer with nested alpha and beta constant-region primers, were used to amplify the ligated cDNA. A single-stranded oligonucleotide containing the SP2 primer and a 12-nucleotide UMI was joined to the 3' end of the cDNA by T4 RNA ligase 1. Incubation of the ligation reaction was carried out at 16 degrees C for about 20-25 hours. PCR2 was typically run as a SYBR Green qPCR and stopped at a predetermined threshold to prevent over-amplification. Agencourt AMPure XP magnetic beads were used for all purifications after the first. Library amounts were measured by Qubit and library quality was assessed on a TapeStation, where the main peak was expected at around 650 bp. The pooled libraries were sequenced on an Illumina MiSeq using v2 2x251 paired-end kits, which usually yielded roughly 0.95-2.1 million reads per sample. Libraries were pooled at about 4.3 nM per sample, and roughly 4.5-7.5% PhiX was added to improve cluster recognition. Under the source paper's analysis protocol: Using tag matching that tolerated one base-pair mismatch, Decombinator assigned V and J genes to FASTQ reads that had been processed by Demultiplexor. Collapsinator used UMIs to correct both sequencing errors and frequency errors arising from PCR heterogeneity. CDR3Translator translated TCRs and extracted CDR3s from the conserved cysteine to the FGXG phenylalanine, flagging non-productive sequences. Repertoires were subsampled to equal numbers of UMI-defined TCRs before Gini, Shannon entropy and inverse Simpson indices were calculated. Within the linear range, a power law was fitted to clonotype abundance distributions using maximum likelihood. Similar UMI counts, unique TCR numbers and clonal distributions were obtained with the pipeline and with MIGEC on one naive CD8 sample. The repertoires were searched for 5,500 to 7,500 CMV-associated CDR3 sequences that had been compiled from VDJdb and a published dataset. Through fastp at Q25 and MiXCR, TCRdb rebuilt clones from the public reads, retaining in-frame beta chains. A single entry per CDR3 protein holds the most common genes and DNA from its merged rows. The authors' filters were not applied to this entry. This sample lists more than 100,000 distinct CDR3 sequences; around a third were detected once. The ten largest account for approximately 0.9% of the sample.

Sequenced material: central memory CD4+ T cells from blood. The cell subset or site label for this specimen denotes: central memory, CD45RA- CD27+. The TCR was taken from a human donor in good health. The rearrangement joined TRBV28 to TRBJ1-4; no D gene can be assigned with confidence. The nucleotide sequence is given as TGTGCCAGCAGTTTGCAAAATGAAAAACTGTTTTTT. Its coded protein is CASSLQNEKLFF.